This entry describes one T cell receptor beta chain. The antigen remains undetermined. Mixed chimerism was transient after nonmyeloablative marrow transplants from related graft donors. Unstimulated Tregs (CD4+CD25+CD127-) and CD4+CD25- non-Tregs were sorted from PBMCs. From germline, CDR1 is SQVTM and CDR2 ANQGSEA. CDR3 length equals 11 residues. V lost 6 bases and J lost 4, with 9 bases in between. This sample is drawn from a study of Tregs in tolerant kidney transplant recipients. General study results and limits: Findings come from small patient numbers and require larger validation. In tolerant patients, donor-specific Tregs outgrew total Tregs, suggesting antigen-driven expansion. Expanding Tregs on activated donor B cells appeared to best identify donor-specific TCRbeta clones.

Clones were read by immunoSEQ multiplex PCR, and TCRdb kept only the in-frame ones, dropping some. The top ten hold roughly 25% of the sample, which has more than 20,000 clones, 65% to 85% seen once. This chain links TRBV29-1 with TRBJ1-2; possible D gene TRBD1, 5 bases. The sequenced sample was CD8+ T cells from blood (PBMCs), obtained 6 months after the transplant. The TCR comes from a human patient who received a combined kidney and bone marrow transplant. The T cells may partly be graft donor cells. Here the CDR3 DNA reads TGCAGCGTCGCAGGGTTCTATGGCTACACCTTC. Residues: CSVAGFYGYTF.